This entry concerns a single TCR beta chain. As yet, its antigen is unknown. Vbeta (60) and Jbeta (13) primers were used in the PCR. Clones were read by immunoSEQ multiplex PCR, and TCRdb kept only the in-frame ones, dropping some. The repertoire holds approximately 74,000 clones, with 60% to 80% as singletons. The sample belongs to a study of cytomegalovirus exposure and HLA in healthy donors. General observations from the study: The classifier reportedly diagnosed cytomegalovirus status with high sensitivity and specificity. A list of about 160 TCR beta chains associated with cytomegalovirus was given.

The sequencing sample was made of PBMCs. The TCR comes from a man between 60 and 70 years old in good health and CMV-seropositive.

This CDR3 is CAISDGLNYGYTF. The CDR3 region has the DNA TGTGCCATCAGTGATGGACTTAACTATGGCTACACCTTC. The chain is built from TRBV10-3 and TRBJ1-2; no firm D call. V was clipped by 3 bases and J by 1 base, with 6 bases between them. The CDR3 loop spans 13 amino acids. The germline gives CDR1 ENHRY, CDR2 SYGVKD.